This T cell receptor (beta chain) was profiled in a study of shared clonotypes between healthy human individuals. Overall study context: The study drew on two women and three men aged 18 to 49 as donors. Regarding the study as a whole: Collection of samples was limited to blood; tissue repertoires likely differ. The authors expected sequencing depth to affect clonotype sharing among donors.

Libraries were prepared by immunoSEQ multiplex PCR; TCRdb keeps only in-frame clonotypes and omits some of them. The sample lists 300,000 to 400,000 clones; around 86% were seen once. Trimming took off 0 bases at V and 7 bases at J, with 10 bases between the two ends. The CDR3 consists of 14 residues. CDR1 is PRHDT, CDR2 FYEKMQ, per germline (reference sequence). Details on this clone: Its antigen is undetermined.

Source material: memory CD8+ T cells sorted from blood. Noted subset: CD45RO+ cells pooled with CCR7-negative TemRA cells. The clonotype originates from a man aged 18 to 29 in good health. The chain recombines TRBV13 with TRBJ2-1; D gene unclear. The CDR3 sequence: CASSLGLMGNEQFF. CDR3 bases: TGTGCCAGCAGCTTAGGCCTCATGGGGAATGAGCAGTTCTTC. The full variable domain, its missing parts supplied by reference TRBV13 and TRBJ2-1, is AAGVIQSPRHLIKEKRETATLKCYPIPRHDTVYWYQQGPGQDPQFLISFYEKMQSDKGSIPDRFSAQQFSDYHSELNMSSLELGDSALYFCASSLGLMGNEQFFGPGTRLTVL.